Many counts were recorded for the clone carrying this TCR beta chain. As yet, its antigen is unknown. These data come from a study of response to subunit inactivated influenza vaccine. TCRdb itself ran the RT-PCR reads through MiXCR, one entry per CDR3 protein. The repertoire holds around 170,000 distinct CDR3 sequences, about 10% seen once, with about a third in the top ten. Looked up from germline, CDR1 is SQVTM and CDR2 is ANQGSEA. The CDR3 length is 16 residues. General study points: Each seasonal flu vaccination may recruit only limited new T cells, authors suggested.

The receptor's source is a man in his fifties or sixties who received an inactivated influenza vaccine. The sample was CD8+ T cells sorted from PBMCs, taken approximately 25 months after vaccination. V gene TRBV29-1 combines with J gene TRBJ2-3; 8 positions agree with TRBD1. The CDR3 here is CSSNLLGQGTEDTQYF. CDR3 bases: TGCAGTTCGAATCTATTAGGACAGGGTACGGAGGATACGCAGTATTTT.